This T cell receptor (beta chain) was captured in a study of sequential checkpoint blockade in melanoma. Looking at the study overall: After both sequences, patients received maintenance nivolumab.

Documented treatment: randomized to nivolumab then ipilimumab (arm A) or the reverse (arm B). Sorted cells were live CD3+CD8+, lacking CD19 and CD56, from PBMCs. Profiled with immunoSEQ multiplex PCR; TCRdb holds only in-frame clones, not every one. Altogether more than 10,000 clones are present, 70% to 85% being singletons, with the ten largest covering 6% to 8%. CDR3 length: 16 residues. V lost 0 bases and J 3 bases, leaving 11 bases between the germline ends. Germline CDR1 is LGHNA and CDR2 is YNFKEQ. The V and J genes are TRBV4-2 and TRBJ1-4; a weak D match, TRBD1 (6 bases). Sequenced here: CD8+ T cells sorted from blood (inferred from file names), sampled from a patient given nivolumab and ipilimumab in sequence. The sequence was collected from a human donor with melanoma. The CDR3 DNA is TGTGCCAGCAGCCAAGAAACAGGGTGGTCTAATGAAAAACTGTTTTTT. It encodes CASSQETGWSNEKLFF.